The subject of this entry is one T cell receptor (beta chain). Its antigen is currently unknown. The donors gave bone marrow, and they were healthy. PCR involved 60 Vbeta and 13 Jbeta primers. The table came from immunoSEQ multiplex PCR; TCRdb's copy has only in-frame clones and leaves some out. This table holds some 170,000 clones, roughly 80% found once. V was pared by 5 bases and J by 2 bases, with 1 base of the junction left unmatched. Germline-derived CDR1 and CDR2 are LNHDA and SQIVND (reference sequence). This CDR3 is 14 amino acids long. The source of the sample is a study of cytomegalovirus exposure and HLA in healthy donors. Study-wide results and limits: Most TCR sequences were seen very rarely across donors, but some public TCRs occurred in many.

Source material: PBMCs. This sequence joins TRBV19 and TRBJ1-4, with 8 bases aligning to TRBD1. This receptor was obtained from a man aged 40-50 years in good health and CMV-seronegative. CDR3 protein: CASSRTGTNEKLFF. The DNA of the CDR3 is TGTGCCAGTAGTCGGACAGGGACTAATGAAAAACTGTTTTTT. The variable domain in full, with the rest retrieved from reference TRBV19 and TRBJ1-4, is DGGITQSPKYLFRKEGQNVTLSCEQNLNHDAMYWYRQDPGQGLRLIYYSQIVNDFQKGDIAEGYSVSREKKESFPLTVTSAQKNPTAFYLCASSRTGTNEKLFFGSGTQLSVL.